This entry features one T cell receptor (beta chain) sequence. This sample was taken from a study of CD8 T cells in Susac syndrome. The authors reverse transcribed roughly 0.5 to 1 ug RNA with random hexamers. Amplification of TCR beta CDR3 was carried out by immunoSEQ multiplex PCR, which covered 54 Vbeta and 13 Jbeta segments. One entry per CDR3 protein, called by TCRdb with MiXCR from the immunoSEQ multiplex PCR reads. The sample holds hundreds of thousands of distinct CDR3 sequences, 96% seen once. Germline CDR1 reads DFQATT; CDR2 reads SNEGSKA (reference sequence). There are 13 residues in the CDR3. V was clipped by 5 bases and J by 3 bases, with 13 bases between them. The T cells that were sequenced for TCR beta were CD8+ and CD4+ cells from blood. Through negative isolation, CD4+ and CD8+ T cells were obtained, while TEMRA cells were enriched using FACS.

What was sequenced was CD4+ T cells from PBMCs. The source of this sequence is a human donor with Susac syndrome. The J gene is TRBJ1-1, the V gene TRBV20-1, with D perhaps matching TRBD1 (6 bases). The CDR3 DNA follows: TGCAGTGCTGGATGGGGGCGTTACACTGAAGCTTTCTTT. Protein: CSAGWGRYTEAFF.